This T cell receptor (beta chain) originates from a study of T cells in Graves' hyperthyroidism and ophthalmopathy. Subjects with ophthalmopathy showed a Clinical Activity Score no lower than 3, a NOSPECS grade no lower than 4, and a duration shorter than 3 months. This clonotype was counted only a few times. Amplification of TCR beta CDR3 regions used RNA as the template. In the first-round RT-PCR of the TCR CDR3, the HTBI primer set was used. In TCRdb, the multiplex PCR reads were re-called with MiXCR into one record per CDR3 protein. Of under 550,000 distinct CDR3 sequences listed, less than 20% are singletons. The germline V gene encodes CDR1 MNHEY and CDR2 SMNVEV (reference sequence). The V end was cut by 7 bases, the J end by 0 bases, with 26 bases between. The CDR3 loop spans 19 amino acids.

The sequencing sample was made of blood. The receptor was derived from a middle-aged man with Graves' ophthalmopathy. The genes are TRBV27 and TRBJ2-3; TRBD2 might be the D (5 bases). The CDR3 spells CASIALARLASLSTDTQYF. CDR3 coding DNA: TGTGCCAGCATCGCCTTGGCCCGTTTAGCTAGCCTAAGCACAGATACGCAGTATTTT.